Shown below are 23 T cell receptor beta chains from a single sample sequenced in a study of shared clonotypes between healthy human individuals. Some clones are missing from TCRdb's copy, which holds only in-frame ones; the method was immunoSEQ multiplex PCR. The data contain fewer than 850,000 clones, less than 80% of them seen just once; the ten biggest clones take up 1.8%. Sequencing was done on a sample of memory CD4+ T cells sorted from blood. Subset here: CD45RA-negative fraction. These receptors all come from a woman younger than 45 in good health.

The chain has TRBV18 and TRBJ1-5; D not resolved. This CDR3 contains 14 residues. The germline V and J ends were trimmed by 2 bases and 7 bases, with 12 bases remaining between them. Germline V gene data show CDR1 as KGHSH and CDR2 as LQKENI. Written as DNA, the CDR3 is TGTGCCAGCTCACCAGCACAGTTTGACCAGCCCCAGCATTTT. Translation: CASSPAQFDQPQHF.

This rearrangement joins TRBV4-1 to TRBJ2-1; D is possibly TRBD1 (6 bases). The CDR3 totals 15 residues. Germline-derived CDR1 and CDR2 are MGHRA and YSYEKL. Trimming removed 5 bases at V and 4 bases at J, with 15 bases between. The CDR3 nucleotides read TGCGCCAGCAGCGTACTTCCGGGACAATACAATGAGCAGTTCTTC. Translated: CASSVLPGQYNEQFF.

The V call is TRBV5-1, the J call TRBJ2-7, with D possibly matching TRBD2 (5 bases). Germline lookup yields CDR1 SGHRS and CDR2 YFSETQ. The CDR3 contains 16 residues. V lost 4 bases to trimming and J lost 2 bases, with 19 bases between them. DNA for the CDR3: TGCGCCAGCAGCCCCGACGGGGTCAGCGCGCCCTACGAGCAGTACTTC. This sequence encodes CASSPDGVSAPYEQYF. Using reference TRBV5-1 and TRBJ2-7 for the parts outside the CDR3, the full variable domain is KAGVTQTPRYLIKTRGQQVTLSCSPISGHRSVSWYQQTPGQGLQFLFEYFSETQRNKGNFPGRFSGRQFSNSRSEMNVSTLELGDSALYLCASSPDGVSAPYEQYFGPGTRLTVT.

This clone was seen a handful of times. The chain is built from TRBV7-9 and TRBJ1-2; unclear D gene. This CDR3 has 14 amino acids. V was shortened by 1 base and J by 2 bases, with 8 bases between the two germline ends. Looked up from germline, CDR1 is SEHNR and CDR2 is FQNEAQ (reference sequence). CDR3 residues: CASSLEGPNYGYTF. CDR3 bases: TGTGCCAGCAGCTTAGAGGGTCCGAACTATGGCTACACCTTC.

The chain is built from TRBV9 and TRBJ2-1, with unresolved D. This CDR3 is 15 amino acids long. Germline V gives CDR1 SGDLS, CDR2 YYNGEE. V was trimmed by 0 bases and J by 6 bases, leaving 13 bases between them. The CDR3 sequence: CASSVGLVRGNEQFF. The CDR3 DNA follows: TGTGCCAGCAGCGTAGGGCTAGTTAGAGGCAATGAGCAGTTCTTC.

The rearrangement links TRBV5-1 to TRBJ2-7; 9 nucleotides agree with TRBD1. There are 15 residues in the CDR3. V gave up 2 bases and J gave up 5 bases; unmatched junction bases: 8. CDR1 and CDR2 (germline): SGHRS, YFSETQ. This CDR3 reads CASSFARDRANEQYF. The CDR3 DNA sequence: TGCGCCAGCAGCTTTGCTCGGGACAGGGCGAACGAGCAGTACTTC. The full variable domain, with the rest looked up from reference TRBV5-1 and TRBJ2-7, is KAGVTQTPRYLIKTRGQQVTLSCSPISGHRSVSWYQQTPGQGLQFLFEYFSETQRNKGNFPGRFSGRQFSNSRSEMNVSTLELGDSALYLCASSFARDRANEQYFGPGTRLTVT.

A note on this clone: The same CDR3 also results from other DNA sequences found in this sample. This chain connects TRBV28 to TRBJ2-5; D uncertain. Germline V gene sequence: CDR1 MDHEN, CDR2 SYDVKM. The CDR3 has 12 amino acids. V lost 3 bases, J lost 2 bases, and 4 bases lay in between. As DNA, the CDR3 is TGTGCCAGCAGTTTGGGACAAGAGACCCAGTACTTC. It specifies CASSLGQETQYF.

J is TRBJ1-1 and V is TRBV28; D perhaps matches TRBD1 (5 bases). The CDR3 is 14 residues long. CDR1 MDHEN and CDR2 SYDVKM come from the germline V gene. Deletions cut 2 bases from V and 6 bases from J, with 13 bases between. CDR3 region: CASSLVRDLPEAFF. CDR3 bases: TGTGCCAGCAGTTTAGTGCGGGACTTACCTGAAGCTTTCTTT.

This chain uses TRBV25-1 with TRBJ1-3; D gene unclear. From germline, CDR1 is MGHDK and CDR2 SYGVNS. The CDR3 is made up of 15 amino acids. The ends were cut back, 4 bases at V and 0 bases at J, with 10 bases in the middle. The CDR3 sequence: CASSAPDDSGNTIYF. In nucleotides, the CDR3 is TGTGCCAGCAGTGCCCCAGACGACTCTGGAAACACCATATATTTT.

The chain links TRBV15 to TRBJ1-2, with D unclear. Trimming pared 1 base from V and 6 bases from J, leaving 18 bases between. The CDR3 loop spans 16 amino acids. CDR1 and CDR2 from the germline V gene are LNHNV and YYDKDF (reference sequence). The chain's CDR3 is CATSRGAGPVLHGYTF. DNA for the CDR3: TGTGCCACCAGCAGAGGGGCCGGTCCCGTATTACATGGCTACACCTTC. Filled out from reference TRBV15 and TRBJ1-2, the complete variable domain reads DAMVIQNPRYQVTQFGKPVTLSCSQTLNHNVMYWYQQKSSQAPKLLFHYYDKDFNNEADTPDNFQSRRPNTSFCFLDIRSPGLGDTAMYLCATSRGAGPVLHGYTFGSGTRLTVV.

This clone is a singleton in its sample. V and J are TRBV27 and TRBJ1-3; TRBD1 might be the D (5 bases). Deletions cut 8 bases from V and 4 bases from J, with 12 bases between. CDR1 MNHEY and CDR2 SMNVEV come from the germline V gene (reference sequence). This CDR3 has 13 residues. The CDR3 is CASSQGDGNTIYF. The CDR3 DNA reads TGTGCCAGCTCACAAGGGGACGGAAACACCATATATTTT.

The chain links TRBV29-1 to TRBJ1-2; 7 nucleotides agree with TRBD1. The V gene's germline CDR1 is SQVTM and CDR2 ANQGSEA. The CDR3 sequence is 13 residues long. V lost 3 bases and J lost 4; bases outside the gene matches: 5. The CDR3 loop reads CSVDCPGGYGYTF. The CDR3 region has the DNA TGCAGCGTTGATTGTCCAGGGGGCTATGGCTACACCTTC.

The J gene is TRBJ2-3, the V gene TRBV5-4; perhaps TRBD2 as D (5 bases). CDR3 size: 17 residues. Trimming cost V 0 bases and J 2 bases, with 16 bases left between them. Germline lookup yields CDR1 SGHNT and CDR2 YYREEE (reference sequence). CDR3 DNA: TGTGCCAGCAGCTTGGCGAGGAAGGGAGATGACACAGATACGCAGTATTTT. Translated, it gives CASSLARKGDDTDTQYF.

In its sample, this clone was seen a few times. J is TRBJ2-3 and V is TRBV5-1, with D maybe TRBD2 (5 bases). V gave up 7 bases and J gave up 6 bases, with 21 bases separating them. CDR1 and CDR2 from the germline V gene are SGHRS and YFSETQ. The CDR3 covers 15 residues. CDR3 sequence (DNA): TGCGCCAGCGGCACTCGTCTCGGGATGACGGATACGCAGTATTTT. Translated, it gives CASGTRLGMTDTQYF.

There are a few counts of this clone. V gene TRBV5-6 combines with J gene TRBJ1-3; D uncertain. The CDR3 contains 13 residues. CDR1 and CDR2 (germline): SGHDT, YYEEEE. V shed 4 bases and J shed 4 bases, with 9 bases lying between them. Written as DNA, the CDR3 is TGTGCCAGCAGCCAAGTTTTAGGAAACACCATATATTTT. Translating it yields CASSQVLGNTIYF.

J is TRBJ2-7 and V is TRBV7-2; maybe TRBD1 (5 bases). Germline V gene sequence: CDR1 SGHTA, CDR2 FQGNSA. This CDR3 has 14 amino acids. The V end was cut by 7 bases, the J end by 2 bases, with 15 bases between. DNA for the CDR3: TGTGCCAGCACCTCATACGAAGGGGCCTACGAGCAGTACTTC. As protein: CASTSYEGAYEQYF.

A single count supports this clone. This rearrangement joins TRBV19 to TRBJ2-3, with D perhaps matching TRBD1 or TRBD2 (5 bases each). The V end was cut by 3 bases, the J end by 8 bases, with 18 bases between. Per the germline V gene, CDR1 is LNHDA and CDR2 is SQIVND (reference sequence). CDR3 size: 15 residues. DNA for the CDR3: TGTGCCAGTAGTATGGAGGCAGGGCGAATGTCTACGCAGTATTTT. This codes for CASSMEAGRMSTQYF.

The chain links TRBV6-1 to TRBJ1-1; 12 nucleotides align to TRBD1. The V segment lost 7 bases and the J segment 3 bases; nucleotides outside the gene matches: 6. This CDR3 is 15 amino acids long. CDR1 is MNHNS and CDR2 is SASEGT in the germline V gene. The CDR3 nucleotides are TGTGCCAGCAAAGGGACAGGGGGCTGGGACACTGAAGCTTTCTTT. Its translation: CASKGTGGWDTEAFF.

V usage is TRBV7-8 and J usage is TRBJ2-2; 8 bases agree with TRBD1. Unmatched junction bases numbered 2, after V lost 6 bases and J lost 2 bases. The V gene's germline CDR1 is SGHVS and CDR2 FQNEAQ. CDR3 size: 14 residues. This chain's CDR3 is CASRDRANTGELFF. The CDR3, as DNA: TGTGCCAGCAGGGACAGGGCTAACACCGGGGAGCTGTTTTTT.

The chain combines TRBV5-1 with TRBJ1-2; TRBD1 matches at 11 bases. V shed 1 base and J 4 bases; nucleotides not matched to a gene: 15. In germline, CDR1 is SGHRS, CDR2 YFSETQ. CDR3 size: 19 residues. CDR3 sequence (DNA): TGCGCCAGCAGCTTGCACACCGCCCTCGGACAGGGGGCCATCTATGGCTACACCTTC. This sequence encodes CASSLHTALGQGAIYGYTF.

This chain connects TRBV29-1 to TRBJ2-1; the D call may be TRBD1 or TRBD2 (8 bases each). Germline V CDR1 and CDR2: SQVTM, ANQGSEA. Trimming took off 6 bases at V and 8 bases at J, with 26 bases between the two ends. The CDR3 sequence is 16 residues long. CDR3 sequence: CSVPPISGTGRHEQFF. The CDR3 nucleotides read TGCAGCGTCCCCCCGATTAGCGGGACAGGACGTCATGAGCAGTTCTTC.

This clone was recorded a few times. The rearrangement uses TRBV28 and TRBJ2-7, with 10 bases lining up with TRBD2. From germline, CDR1 is MDHEN and CDR2 SYDVKM. Losses at the gene ends were 10 bases for V and 0 bases for J; bases not matched to a gene: 15. The CDR3 is 17 residues long. CDR3 sequence (DNA): TGTGCCACCTGGGGGACTAGCGCTCAAAGGAGCTCCTACGAGCAGTACTTC. Its translation: CATWGTSAQRSSYEQYF.

This chain uses TRBV27 with TRBJ1-2; the match to TRBD1 covers 8 bases. The CDR3 runs to 16 residues. Looked up from germline, CDR1 is MNHEY and CDR2 is SMNVEV (reference sequence). J was trimmed by 8 bases and V by 5 bases; bases with no gene match: 16. CDR3 region: CASSRRIITGGEGYTF. DNA of the CDR3: TGTGCCAGCAGTCGCCGCATAATAACAGGGGGTGAAGGCTACACCTTC.